This T cell receptor beta chain was documented in a study of beta chain features in type 1 diabetes. Study context: Across the samples, 100 million to 130 million sorted cells were examined in total. Study-level results: In comparison with healthy donors, patients had naive, central memory and Treg TCRB repertoires that appeared more similar.

Sequenced material consisted of expressed TCRB transcripts (all of the isolated RNA was reverse transcribed). Only in-frame clones appear in the TCRdb table, and some are missing; sequencing was by immunoSEQ multiplex PCR. Here the sample spans about 350,000 clones, around 20% being singletons. The CDR3 has 16 residues. Trimming took off 2 bases at V and 3 bases at J, with 16 bases between the two ends. CDR1 and CDR2 (germline): KGHSH, LQKENI. The table lists this clone with a few counts. Its cognate antigen is unknown. Via the markers CD45RO/CCR7/CD25/CD127/CD95/CD27, stem cell-like memory, regulatory, central memory and naive CD4+ cells were sorted.

The receptor was isolated from a woman between 18 and 30 years old in good health. The sequencing input was naive CD4+ T cells from blood. The rearrangement uses TRBV18 and TRBJ1-1; D is possibly TRBD1 (6 bases). The CDR3 region is CASSPSRGRADTEAFF. The CDR3 nucleotides are TGTGCCAGCTCACCATCGCGGGGGCGCGCGGACACTGAAGCTTTCTTT.